The 17 T cell receptor beta chains given below trace back to one sample, sequenced in a study of shared clonotypes between healthy human individuals. Measured with immunoSEQ multiplex PCR; TCRdb has only the in-frame clones, and not every one. This table holds approximately 460,000 clones, around 77% found once. The sequenced sample was PBMCs. The source of these receptors is a woman between 35 and 50 years old in good health. Some clones in this sample may be carry-over from other donors' samples.

The CDR3 sequence is CASSTARRARETQYF. In DNA, the CDR3 is TGTGCCAGCAGTACAGCTCGCAGGGCCCGAGAGACCCAGTACTTC. V gene TRBV7-8 combines with J gene TRBJ2-5, with D maybe TRBD1 (5 bases). The V end lost 6 bases, the J end lost 4 bases, and 18 bases lay between the germline ends. The CDR3 covers 15 residues. Germline V gives CDR1 SGHVS, CDR2 FQNEAQ. The whole variable domain, remainder taken from reference TRBV7-8 and TRBJ2-5, is GAGVSQSPRYKVAKRGQDVALRCDPISGHVSLFWYQQALGQGPEFLTYFQNEAQLDKSGLPSDRFFAERPEGSVSTLKIQRTQQEDSAVYLCASSTARRARETQYFGPGTRLLVL.

Remarks on this clone: Just one base apart from a much larger clone, this may be a read error. The V and J genes are TRBV28 and TRBJ1-2, with D perhaps TRBD1 (5 bases). The CDR3 contains 13 residues. Trimming cost V 9 bases and J 4 bases, with 15 bases left between them. The germline V gene encodes CDR1 MDHEN and CDR2 SYDVKM. The CDR3 region has the DNA TGTGCCAGTCACCAGGGCCTGCTCTATGGCTACACCTTC. It is translated as CASHQGLLYGYTF.

The chain is built from TRBV7-2 and TRBJ1-4, with a weak D call TRBD1 (5 bases). CDR1 and CDR2 (germline): SGHTA, FQGNSA. This CDR3 region has 13 residues. V was shortened by 4 bases and J by 8 bases, with 11 bases between the two germline ends. The CDR3 reads CASSSGREEKLFF. DNA for the CDR3: TGTGCCAGCAGCTCGGGGCGGGAGGAAAAACTGTTTTTT.

The chain is built from TRBV5-1 and TRBJ1-3; D gene unclear. The CDR3 is 13 residues long. The germline V gene has CDR1 SGHRS and CDR2 YFSETQ. The ends were cut back, 0 bases at V and 0 bases at J, with 1 base in the middle. Here the CDR3 reads CASSLGSGNTIYF. In DNA, the CDR3 is TGCGCCAGCAGCTTGGGCTCTGGAAACACCATATATTTT.

The rearrangement uses TRBV11-3 and TRBJ2-1, with 7 bases identical to TRBD1. Germline V gene lookup returns CDR1 SGHNT and CDR2 YENEEA. This CDR3 region has 13 residues. The ends lost 5 bases at V and 5 bases at J; junction bases unmatched: 3. The CDR3 sequence is CASSQGQNNEQFF. The CDR3 region has the DNA TGTGCCAGCAGCCAGGGACAGAACAATGAGCAGTTCTTC.

V usage is TRBV13 and J usage is TRBJ1-1; D is ambiguous. Germline V CDR1 and CDR2: PRHDT, FYEKMQ (reference sequence). V was shortened by 0 bases and J by 1 base, with 6 bases between the two germline ends. The CDR3 covers 14 residues. CDR3: CASSLGHTNTEAFF. The CDR3 DNA follows: TGTGCCAGCAGCTTAGGTCACACGAACACTGAAGCTTTCTTT.

The rearrangement links TRBV6-5 to TRBJ2-3, with 8 positions matching TRBD2. The ends lost 6 bases at V and 9 bases at J; junction bases unmatched: 2. Germline assignment: CDR1 MNHEY and CDR2 SVGAGI. The CDR3 spans 11 residues. CDR3 DNA: TGTGCCAGCAGGGGACTAGAGACGCAGTATTTT. It codes for CASRGLETQYF.

The chain links TRBV6-5 to TRBJ1-2; a weak D match, TRBD1 (5 bases). The CDR3 spans 13 residues. CDR1 MNHEY and CDR2 SVGAGI come from the germline V gene. Between the trimmed V and J ends, which lost 4 bases and 4 bases, there was a span of 10 bases. Written as DNA, the CDR3 is TGTGCCAGCAGTTCCACAGGTGCCTATGGCTACACCTTC. This sequence encodes CASSSTGAYGYTF.

There are a few counts of this clone. The gene calls are TRBV11-1 and TRBJ1-1; maybe TRBD1 (5 bases). Germline values: CDR1 SGHAT, CDR2 FQDESV (reference sequence). Trimming left V 8 bases short and J 5 bases short, with 12 bases between. The CDR3 spans 12 residues. The CDR3 DNA reads TGTGCCAGCCCGGGCGGGGGGACTGAAGCTTTCTTT. Protein product: CASPGGGTEAFF.

The V call is TRBV2, the J call TRBJ2-5; D call uncertain. The CDR3 loop spans 13 amino acids. Germline CDR1 SNHLY, CDR2 FYNNEI. The germline V and J ends were trimmed by 3 bases and 1 base, with 6 bases remaining between them. CDR3 nucleotide sequence: TGTGCCAGCAGTGAGTACTTCCAAGAGACCCAGTACTTC. Translation gives CASSEYFQETQYF.

V usage is TRBV27 and J usage is TRBJ2-5, with TRBD2 as a possible D gene (7 bases). The germline V gene has CDR1 MNHEY and CDR2 SMNVEV (reference sequence). This CDR3 contains 14 residues. V was clipped by 3 bases and J by 4 bases, with 12 bases between them. The CDR3 coding sequence is TGTGCCAGCAGTTTCAACAGGGAGGGAGAGACCCAGTACTTC. Amino acid sequence: CASSFNREGETQYF.

This sequence joins TRBV9 and TRBJ2-2; perhaps D is TRBD1 or TRBD2 (5 bases each). V lost 2 bases and J 2 bases, leaving 13 bases between the germline ends. The CDR3 has 16 residues. Germline V gene data show CDR1 as SGDLS and CDR2 as YYNGEE. CDR3 residues: CASSVATGPNTGELFF. The CDR3, as DNA: TGTGCCAGCAGCGTGGCTACGGGACCTAACACCGGGGAGCTGTTTTTT.

This clone came up many times. The chain employs TRBV4-2 and TRBJ1-2; a weak D match, TRBD1 (5 bases). V gave up 0 bases and J gave up 3 bases, with 14 bases separating them. Germline V gene sequence: CDR1 LGHNA, CDR2 YNFKEQ. This CDR3 has 16 residues. CDR3 nucleotide sequence: TGTGCCAGCAGCCAAGATCTAGGGGCGGGGGACTATGGCTACACCTTC. Translating it yields CASSQDLGAGDYGYTF.

The gene calls are TRBV9 and TRBJ2-2, with D maybe TRBD2 (6 bases). The length of the CDR3 is 14 residues. V was clipped by 2 bases and J by 4 bases, with 9 bases between them. Germline CDR1 and CDR2: SGDLS and YYNGEE. CDR3 sequence reads: CASSVGLITGELFF. The DNA for the CDR3 is TGTGCCAGCAGCGTGGGACTTATCACCGGGGAGCTGTTTTTT.

The chain joins TRBV7-2 to TRBJ1-3; unclear D gene. The CDR3 runs to 15 residues. V was clipped by 1 base and J by 3 bases, with 10 bases between them. The germline gives CDR1 SGHTA, CDR2 FQGNSA. CDR3 bases: TGTGCCAGCAGCTTAGATGGGGTTATTGGAAACACCATATATTTT. This translates into CASSLDGVIGNTIYF.

The chain is built from TRBV4-2 and TRBJ1-1; D ambiguous. This CDR3 is built from 16 residues. Between the trimmed V and J ends, which lost 4 bases and 6 bases, there was a span of 21 bases. CDR1 is LGHNA, CDR2 YNFKEQ, per germline. CDR3: CASSLVRGRNVPEAFF. The CDR3 DNA sequence: TGTGCCAGCAGCCTAGTGCGTGGCAGGAACGTTCCTGAAGCTTTCTTT.

This clone was observed a handful of times. V and J are TRBV10-3 and TRBJ1-3, with 8 nucleotides matching TRBD1. With V trimmed by 3 bases and J by 0 bases, 10 bases remained unmatched. Germline values: CDR1 ENHRY, CDR2 SYGVKD. The length of the CDR3 is 18 residues. CDR3 DNA sequence: TGTGCCATCAGTGACCTGACAGGGGAGAATCTCTCTGGAAACACCATATATTTT. It codes for CAISDLTGENLSGNTIYF.